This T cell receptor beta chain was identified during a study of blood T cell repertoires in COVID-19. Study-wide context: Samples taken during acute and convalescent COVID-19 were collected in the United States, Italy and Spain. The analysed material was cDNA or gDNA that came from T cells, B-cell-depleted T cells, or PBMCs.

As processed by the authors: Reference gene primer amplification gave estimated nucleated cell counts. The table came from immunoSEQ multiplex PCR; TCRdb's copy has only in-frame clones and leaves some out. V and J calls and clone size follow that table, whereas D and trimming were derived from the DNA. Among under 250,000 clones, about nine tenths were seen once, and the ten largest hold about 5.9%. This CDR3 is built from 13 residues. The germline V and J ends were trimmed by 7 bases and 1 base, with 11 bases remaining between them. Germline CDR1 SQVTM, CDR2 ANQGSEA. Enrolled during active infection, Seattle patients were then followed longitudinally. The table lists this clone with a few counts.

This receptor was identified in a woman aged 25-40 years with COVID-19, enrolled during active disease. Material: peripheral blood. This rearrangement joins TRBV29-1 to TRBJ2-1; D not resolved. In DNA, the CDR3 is TGCAGCGGTCAGGATAGTTCCTACAATGAGCAGTTCTTC. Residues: CSGQDSSYNEQFF.